One sample yielded the 8 T cell receptor beta chains listed below, sequenced in a study of shared clonotypes between healthy human individuals. Measured with immunoSEQ multiplex PCR; TCRdb has only the in-frame clones, and not every one. The sample contains approximately 2,300,000 clones, about 90% of which appear only once. The sequenced material came from naive CD4+ T cells from PBMCs. Stated subset: CD45RA+ positively selected. The receptor source for this set is a man younger than 30 in good health. Some clones in this sample may be carry-over from other donors' samples.

The chain recombines TRBV28 with TRBJ1-5; TRBD1 matches 8 bases. The CDR3 extends over 12 amino acids. V dropped 6 bases and J dropped 11; count of bases not matched to a gene: 6. Germline CDR1 and CDR2: MDHEN and SYDVKM. The CDR3 loop is CASRDQGAAQHF. CDR3 nucleotides: TGTGCCAGCAGGGATCAGGGGGCGGCCCAGCATTTT.

This chain links TRBV7-6 with TRBJ1-5, with 7 bases matching TRBD1. CDR1 and CDR2 from the germline V gene are SGHVS and FNYEAQ. The CDR3 is 16 amino acids. J lost 0 bases, V lost 5 bases, and 7 bases had no gene match. DNA of the CDR3: TGTGCCAGCAGCCAGGGGGGTCCCCATAGCAATCAGCCCCAGCATTTT. Amino acids: CASSQGGPHSNQPQHF.

Regarding this clone: The same CDR3 is also encoded by other DNA sequences in this sample. This chain uses TRBV6-5 with TRBJ1-2; no clear D. V dropped 2 bases and J dropped 2 bases, with 6 bases sitting between them. Germline V CDR1 and CDR2: MNHEY, SVGAGI. The CDR3 runs to 13 residues. The CDR3 is CASSYDRNYGYTF. The CDR3 nucleotides read TGTGCCAGCAGTTACGACCGAAACTATGGCTACACCTTC.

The V and J genes are TRBV7-3 and TRBJ2-7; TRBD2 might be the D (5 bases). The germline V gene encodes CDR1 SGHTA and CDR2 FQGTGA. V lost 5 bases and J 7 bases, leaving 15 bases between the germline ends. This CDR3 contains 13 residues. The CDR3 DNA follows: TGTGCCAGCAGCCAATTGCCGACGGGGGAGCAGTACTTC. Translated: CASSQLPTGEQYF.

J is TRBJ2-6 and V is TRBV6-1; TRBD2 is a possible D gene (6 bases). Trimming took 6 bases from V and 0 from J, leaving 21 bases between them. Germline-derived CDR1 and CDR2 are MNHNS and SASEGT. This CDR3 has 19 amino acids. As DNA, the CDR3 is TGTGCCAGCAGCGAAATACCGGGACTCCATACCTCTGGGGCCAACGTCCTGACTTTC. Protein sequence: CASSEIPGLHTSGANVLTF.

The gene calls are TRBV6-5 and TRBJ1-1; 8 bases fit TRBD1. Looked up from germline, CDR1 is MNHEY and CDR2 is SVGAGI. There are 15 residues in the CDR3. Trimming removed 6 bases from V and 1 base from J; junction bases left unmatched: 7. CDR3 bases: TGTGCCAGCAGCCGGACAGGGCTTTCGAACACTGAAGCTTTCTTT. Translating gives CASSRTGLSNTEAFF.

The CDR3 coding sequence is TGTGCCAGCAGTGACCTCCCCACAGGATGGGTCTATGGCTACACCTTC. Residues: CASSDLPTGWVYGYTF. The V gene is TRBV2, the J gene TRBJ1-2; tentative D call: TRBD1 (5 bases). Germline V CDR1 and CDR2: SNHLY, FYNNEI. This CDR3 has 16 amino acids. Trimming left V 3 bases short and J 4 bases short, with 18 bases between.

This rearrangement joins TRBV19 to TRBJ2-1; TRBD1 aligns across 8 bases. V was clipped by 6 bases and J by 5 bases; unmatched bases: 3. Germline V gene sequence: CDR1 LNHDA, CDR2 SQIVND (reference sequence). This CDR3 region has 13 residues. The CDR3 spells CASSWGQDNEQFF. CDR3 sequence (DNA): TGTGCCAGTAGCTGGGGACAGGACAATGAGCAGTTCTTC.